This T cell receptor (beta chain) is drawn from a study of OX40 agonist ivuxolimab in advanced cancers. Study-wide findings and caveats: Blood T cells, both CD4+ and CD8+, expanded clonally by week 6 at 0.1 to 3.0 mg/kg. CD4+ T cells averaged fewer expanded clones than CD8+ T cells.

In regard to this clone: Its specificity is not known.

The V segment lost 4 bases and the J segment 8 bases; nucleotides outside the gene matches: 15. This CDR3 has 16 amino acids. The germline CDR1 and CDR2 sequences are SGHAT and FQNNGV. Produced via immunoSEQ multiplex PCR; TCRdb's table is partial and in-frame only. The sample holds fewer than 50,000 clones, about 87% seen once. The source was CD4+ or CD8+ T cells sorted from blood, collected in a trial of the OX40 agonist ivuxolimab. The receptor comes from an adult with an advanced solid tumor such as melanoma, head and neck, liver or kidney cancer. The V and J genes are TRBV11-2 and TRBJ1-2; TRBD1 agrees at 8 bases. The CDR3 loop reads CASSSIWTGNNDGYTF. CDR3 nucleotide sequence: TGTGCCAGCAGCTCTATCTGGACAGGGAATAATGACGGCTACACCTTC.